The text below deals with one TCR beta chain. The source of the sample is a study of blood T cell repertoires in COVID-19. Across the whole study: Collection of acute and convalescent COVID-19 samples took place in the United States, Italy and Spain. From T cells, B-cell-depleted T cells, or PBMCs came the material, which was cDNA or gDNA.

Per the authors' pipeline: Counts of nucleated cells, estimated from reference gene primer amplification, were obtained. Assay: immunoSEQ multiplex PCR; the TCRdb copy retains only in-frame clones and omits some. V and J calls and clone size are copied from that table; D and trimming were computed from the DNA. Here the sample spans tens of thousands of clones, 70% to 80% being singletons. With 6 bases clipped from V and 0 bases from J, the junction kept 7 bases outside the gene matches. This CDR3 has 15 residues. Germline V gene sequence: CDR1 LNHDA, CDR2 SQIVND (reference sequence). The chain has TRBV19 and TRBJ1-2; 7 nucleotides align to TRBD1. The receptor was isolated from a man between 70 and 80 years old with acute or convalescent COVID-19. The sequenced material came from peripheral blood. The CDR3: CASRGQRLPNYGYTF. The CDR3 region has the DNA TGTGCCAGTAGGGGACAGCGCCTTCCTAACTATGGCTACACCTTC.